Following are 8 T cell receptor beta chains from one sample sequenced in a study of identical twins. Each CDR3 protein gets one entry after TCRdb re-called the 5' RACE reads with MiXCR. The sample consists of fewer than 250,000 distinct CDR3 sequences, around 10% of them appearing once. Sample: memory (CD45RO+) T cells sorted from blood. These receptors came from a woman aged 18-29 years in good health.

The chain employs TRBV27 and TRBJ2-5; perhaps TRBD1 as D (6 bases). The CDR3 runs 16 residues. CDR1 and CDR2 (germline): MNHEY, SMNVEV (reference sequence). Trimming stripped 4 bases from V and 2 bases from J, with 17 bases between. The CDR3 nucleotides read TGTGCCAGCAGTTCCCGACAGGAGACAACGCAAGAGACCCAGTACTTC. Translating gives CASSSRQETTQETQYF.

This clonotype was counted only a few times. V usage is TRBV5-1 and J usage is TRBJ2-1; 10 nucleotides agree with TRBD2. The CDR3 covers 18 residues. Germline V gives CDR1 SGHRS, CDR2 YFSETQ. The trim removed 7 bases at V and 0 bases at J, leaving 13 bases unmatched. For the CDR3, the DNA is TGCGCCAGCGGGGCGGCAACTCCTAGCGGGAGCTCCTACAATGAGCAGTTCTTC. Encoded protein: CASGAATPSGSSYNEQFF.

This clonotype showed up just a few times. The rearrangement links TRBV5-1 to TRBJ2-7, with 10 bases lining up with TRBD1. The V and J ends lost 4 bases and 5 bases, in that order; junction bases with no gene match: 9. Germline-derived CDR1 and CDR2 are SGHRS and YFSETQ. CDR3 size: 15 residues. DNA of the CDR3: TGCGCCAGCAGCCCACCGGGGACAGGGGTCCACGAGCAGTACTTC. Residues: CASSPPGTGVHEQYF.

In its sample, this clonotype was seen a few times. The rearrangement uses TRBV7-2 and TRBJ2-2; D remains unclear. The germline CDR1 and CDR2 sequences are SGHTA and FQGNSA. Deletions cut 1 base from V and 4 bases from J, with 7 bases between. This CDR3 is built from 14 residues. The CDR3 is CASSLGVPTGELFF. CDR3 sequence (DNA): TGTGCCAGCAGCTTAGGGGTACCCACCGGGGAGCTGTTTTTT.

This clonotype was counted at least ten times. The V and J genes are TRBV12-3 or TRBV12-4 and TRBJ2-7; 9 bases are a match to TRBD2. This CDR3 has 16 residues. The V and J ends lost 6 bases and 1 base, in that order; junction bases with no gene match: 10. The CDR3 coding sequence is TGTGCCAGCAGCCCCTTTAGCGGGGGCATATCCTACGAGCAGTACTTC. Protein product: CASSPFSGGISYEQYF.

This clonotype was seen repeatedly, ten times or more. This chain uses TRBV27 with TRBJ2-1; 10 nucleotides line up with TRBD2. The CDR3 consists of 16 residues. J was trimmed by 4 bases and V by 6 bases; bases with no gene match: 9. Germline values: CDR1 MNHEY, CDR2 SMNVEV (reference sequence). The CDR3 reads CASSPRRSGGYNEQFF. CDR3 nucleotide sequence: TGTGCCAGCAGCCCCCGTCGTAGCGGGGGGTACAATGAGCAGTTCTTC.

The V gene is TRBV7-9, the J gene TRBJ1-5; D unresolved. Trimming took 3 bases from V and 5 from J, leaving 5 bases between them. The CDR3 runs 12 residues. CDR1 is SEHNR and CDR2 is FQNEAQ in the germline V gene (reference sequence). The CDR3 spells CASSFGDQPQHF. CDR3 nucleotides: TGTGCCAGCAGCTTTGGCGATCAGCCCCAGCATTTT.

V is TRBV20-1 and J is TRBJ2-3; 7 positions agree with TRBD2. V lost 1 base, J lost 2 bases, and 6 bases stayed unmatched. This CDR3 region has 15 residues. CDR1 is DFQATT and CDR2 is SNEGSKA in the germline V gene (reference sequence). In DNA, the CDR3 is TGCAGTGCTAGAGTCCCTAGCGGAATCACAGATACGCAGTATTTT. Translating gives CSARVPSGITDTQYF.